The rows below give T cell receptor beta chains drawn from one sample of a study of T-cell memory formation after mild COVID-19. Each CDR3 protein is one row after TCRdb ran MiXCR on the 5' RACE reads. Among roughly 180,000 distinct CDR3 sequences, less than 20% were seen once, and the ten largest hold roughly 3.9%. Sequenced input: PBMCs or a T cell subset sorted from them (not recorded which). The receptor source for this set is a man younger than 35 who had mild COVID-19 (a few samples of this study predate the infection). Cell type and time point are not known. The CDR3 runs from the conserved cysteine through the conserved F or W. The order of the fields is D gene, J gene, clone size, V gene, CDR3 protein, CDR3 DNA. A D gene is named only where the DNA matches it firmly. The size entry is marked missing in some rows and otherwise reads once, few, many or a size class.

d_gene: NA; j_gene: TRBJ2-3; abundance: NA; v_gene: TRBV29-1; CDR3aa: CSVEDGGSDTQYF; CDR3nt: TGCAGCGTTGAAGATGGGGGCTCGGATACGCAGTATTTT
d_gene: NA; j_gene: TRBJ2-5; abundance: NA; v_gene: TRBV20-1; CDR3aa: CSATWGGKETQYF; CDR3nt: TGCAGTGCTACGTGGGGTGGTAAGGAGACCCAGTACTTC
d_gene: NA; j_gene: TRBJ1-2; abundance: few; v_gene: TRBV6-5; CDR3aa: CASSTPNYGYTF; CDR3nt: TGTGCCAGTTCGACACCTAACTATGGCTACACCTTC
d_gene: NA; j_gene: TRBJ2-7; abundance: many; v_gene: TRBV6-5; CDR3aa: CASSYRGPSSYEQYF; CDR3nt: TGTGCCAGCAGTTACCGGGGACCAAGCTCCTACGAGCAGTACTTC
d_gene: NA; j_gene: TRBJ2-3; abundance: few; v_gene: TRBV4-1; CDR3aa: CASSQDRLLTDTQYF; CDR3nt: TGCGCCAGCAGCCAAGATCGACTACTCACAGATACGCAGTATTTT
d_gene: TRBD2; j_gene: TRBJ2-1; abundance: few; v_gene: TRBV7-3; CDR3aa: CASSLRYGGGLDEQFF; CDR3nt: TGTGCCAGCAGCTTACGATACGGCGGGGGATTAGATGAGCAGTTCTTC
d_gene: TRBD1; j_gene: TRBJ1-1; abundance: NA; v_gene: TRBV5-4; CDR3aa: CASSPRGGRGDGEAFF; CDR3nt: TGTGCCAGCAGTCCAAGAGGGGGCAGGGGAGATGGTGAAGCTTTCTTT
d_gene: NA; j_gene: TRBJ1-5; abundance: few; v_gene: TRBV6-5; CDR3aa: CASSSRTSRGQPQHF; CDR3nt: TGTGCCAGCAGTTCCCGGACCTCAAGAGGCCAGCCCCAGCATTTT
d_gene: TRBD1; j_gene: TRBJ2-3; abundance: NA; v_gene: TRBV28; CDR3aa: CASGWGTVRDTQYF; CDR3nt: TGTGCCAGCGGGTGGGGGACAGTACGAGATACGCAGTATTTT
d_gene: TRBD1; j_gene: TRBJ2-5; abundance: few; v_gene: TRBV7-2; CDR3aa: CASSLRVKGQGVAMRVQETQYF; CDR3nt: TGTGCCAGCAGCTTACGGGTCAAGGGACAGGGGGTGGCAATGCGGGTCCAAGAGACCCAGTACTTC
d_gene: TRBD1; j_gene: TRBJ1-1; abundance: NA; v_gene: TRBV5-1; CDR3aa: CASSSQGAVTEAFF; CDR3nt: TGCGCCAGCAGTTCCCAGGGGGCGGTTACTGAAGCTTTCTTT
d_gene: TRBD1; j_gene: TRBJ1-2; abundance: NA; v_gene: TRBV27; CDR3aa: CASSPRTGPGDYGYTF; CDR3nt: TGTGCCAGCAGTCCCCGGACAGGGCCAGGTGACTATGGCTACACCTTC
d_gene: TRBD2; j_gene: TRBJ2-3; abundance: NA; v_gene: TRBV6-6; CDR3aa: CASMFSGGITDTQYF; CDR3nt: TGTGCCAGCATGTTCTCGGGGGGGATCACAGATACGCAGTATTTT
d_gene: NA; j_gene: TRBJ2-2; abundance: many; v_gene: TRBV4-3; CDR3aa: CASSQVSYRDTGELFF; CDR3nt: TGCGCCAGCAGCCAAGTATCTTACCGGGACACCGGGGAGCTGTTTTTT
d_gene: TRBD1; j_gene: TRBJ1-1; abundance: NA; v_gene: TRBV5-1; CDR3aa: CASSPGQGTNTEAFF; CDR3nt: TGCGCCAGCAGCCCGGGACAGGGGACGAACACTGAAGCTTTCTTT
d_gene: NA; j_gene: TRBJ1-2; abundance: NA; v_gene: TRBV7-2; CDR3aa: CASSLEIGRNYGYTF; CDR3nt: TGTGCCAGCAGCTTAGAGATTGGGCGTAACTATGGCTACACCTTC
d_gene: TRBD2; j_gene: TRBJ2-2; abundance: few; v_gene: TRBV7-2; CDR3aa: CASRPGSGGNTGELFF; CDR3nt: TGTGCCAGCAGACCCGGGAGCGGGGGGAACACCGGGGAGCTGTTTTTT
d_gene: NA; j_gene: TRBJ2-1; abundance: NA; v_gene: TRBV10-3; CDR3aa: CAISESEGGNEQFF; CDR3nt: TGTGCCATCAGTGAGTCGGAGGGGGGCAATGAGCAGTTCTTC
d_gene: TRBD1; j_gene: TRBJ2-1; abundance: NA; v_gene: TRBV6-1; CDR3aa: CASPGQGNEQFF; CDR3nt: TGTGCCAGCCCCGGACAGGGGAATGAGCAGTTCTTC
d_gene: NA; j_gene: TRBJ1-5; abundance: few; v_gene: TRBV30; CDR3aa: CAWSEGSSNQPQHF; CDR3nt: TGTGCCTGGAGTGAAGGGAGCAGCAATCAGCCCCAGCATTTT
d_gene: NA; j_gene: TRBJ1-5; abundance: few; v_gene: TRBV20-1; CDR3aa: CSAQGSNQPQHF; CDR3nt: TGCAGTGCCCAGGGAAGCAATCAGCCCCAGCATTTT
d_gene: NA; j_gene: TRBJ1-2; abundance: few; v_gene: TRBV19; CDR3aa: CASSNEGANYGYTF; CDR3nt: TGTGCCAGCAGCAATGAGGGAGCTAACTATGGCTACACCTTC
d_gene: TRBD1; j_gene: TRBJ1-4; abundance: many; v_gene: TRBV20-1; CDR3aa: CSAPSGTVNEKLFF; CDR3nt: TGCAGTGCCCCGTCCGGGACAGTGAATGAAAAACTGTTTTTT
d_gene: NA; j_gene: TRBJ2-3; abundance: many; v_gene: TRBV12-3/TRBV12-4; CDR3aa: CASSLALDGVTDTQYF; CDR3nt: TGTGCCAGCAGTTTAGCGCTGGATGGGGTAACAGATACGCAGTATTTT
d_gene: TRBD2; j_gene: TRBJ2-1; abundance: NA; v_gene: TRBV30; CDR3aa: CAWSRSGGAGQFF; CDR3nt: TGTGCCTGGAGTCGGAGCGGGGGGGCCGGGCAGTTCTTC
d_gene: TRBD1; j_gene: TRBJ1-2; abundance: NA; v_gene: TRBV7-9; CDR3aa: CASSPPGGGYTF; CDR3nt: TGTGCCAGCAGCCCCCCAGGGGGAGGCTACACCTTC
d_gene: NA; j_gene: TRBJ1-5; abundance: NA; v_gene: TRBV24-1; CDR3aa: CEKGDGNQPQHF; CDR3nt: TGTGAAAAGGGTGATGGCAATCAGCCCCAGCATTTT
d_gene: NA; j_gene: TRBJ1-5; abundance: NA; v_gene: TRBV19; CDR3aa: CASSITGQPQHF; CDR3nt: TGTGCCAGTAGTATTACGGGTCAGCCCCAGCATTTT
d_gene: NA; j_gene: TRBJ2-2; abundance: NA; v_gene: TRBV27; CDR3aa: CASSFNGAGTGELFF; CDR3nt: TGTGCCAGCAGTTTTAATGGGGCCGGCACCGGGGAGCTGTTTTTT
d_gene: NA; j_gene: TRBJ1-1; abundance: NA; v_gene: TRBV3-1; CDR3aa: CASSQEGPDNTEAFF; CDR3nt: TGTGCCAGCAGCCAAGAAGGGCCGGACAACACTGAAGCTTTCTTT
d_gene: NA; j_gene: TRBJ2-4; abundance: few; v_gene: TRBV28; CDR3aa: CASSLLEGTLAKNIQYF; CDR3nt: TGTGCCAGCAGTTTACTGGAGGGGACCCTAGCCAAAAACATTCAGTACTTC
d_gene: NA; j_gene: TRBJ2-3; abundance: NA; v_gene: TRBV7-8; CDR3aa: CASNRNFGVGDTQYF; CDR3nt: TGTGCCAGCAACCGAAACTTCGGGGTCGGGGATACGCAGTATTTT
d_gene: NA; j_gene: TRBJ1-4; abundance: NA; v_gene: TRBV6-5; CDR3aa: CASQGRQGNEKLFF; CDR3nt: TGTGCCTCCCAGGGGCGGCAGGGAAATGAAAAACTGTTTTTT
d_gene: TRBD1; j_gene: TRBJ2-3; abundance: few; v_gene: TRBV7-2; CDR3aa: CASRFFPGQTSTDTQYF; CDR3nt: TGTGCCAGCAGATTTTTCCCGGGACAGACTAGCACAGATACGCAGTATTTT
d_gene: NA; j_gene: TRBJ2-7; abundance: few; v_gene: TRBV19; CDR3aa: CASSTLEGSYEQYF; CDR3nt: TGTGCCAGTAGTACCCTGGAGGGGTCCTACGAGCAGTACTTC
d_gene: NA; j_gene: TRBJ1-5; abundance: NA; v_gene: TRBV6-2/TRBV6-3; CDR3aa: CASTEGGQPQHF; CDR3nt: TGTGCCAGCACAGAAGGTGGGCAGCCCCAGCATTTT
d_gene: NA; j_gene: TRBJ2-2; abundance: NA; v_gene: TRBV24-1; CDR3aa: CATSGAHANTGELFF; CDR3nt: TGTGCCACCAGTGGGGCTCACGCGAACACCGGGGAGCTGTTTTTT
d_gene: TRBD1; j_gene: TRBJ2-5; abundance: once; v_gene: TRBV30; CDR3aa: CAWTGGGQETQYF; CDR3nt: TGTGCCTGGACAGGGGGCGGGCAAGAGACCCAGTACTTC
d_gene: TRBD2; j_gene: TRBJ2-3; abundance: few; v_gene: TRBV4-1; CDR3aa: CASSQDLTSGYTDTQYF; CDR3nt: TGCGCCAGCAGCCAAGACCTCACTAGCGGGTACACAGATACGCAGTATTTT